This section outlines one TCR beta chain sequence together with its context. This clonotype was observed a handful of times. Its antigen remains unidentified. No base quality information exists; no much larger clone differs at one position. This entry comes from a study of patients and donors after allogeneic stem cell transplantation (dated by TCRdb to about 2020). Reading the germline V gene gives CDR1 MGHRA and CDR2 YSYEKL. Between the V and J ends, shortened by 2 bases and 8 bases respectively, the junction contains 15 bases. The CDR3 measures 15 amino acids from cysteine to phenylalanine. Only the CDR3 region is kept as DNA, spanning 45 bases read in frame from base 1. Receptor amplification or capture employed RT-PCR. TCRdb shows the sequencer as NextSeq 550. TCRdb trimmed public reads at Q25 via fastp, called clones via MiXCR and kept in-frame beta chains. Each CDR3 protein gets just one entry, which takes the most common genes and DNA from the rows behind it. Present in this sample are 410,000 or so distinct CDR3 sequences, under 20% of which were seen just once. The top ten clones comprise 7% to 7.5% of the sample.

This receptor was taken from a human donor who was either an allogeneic HSCT recipient or a stem cell or donor lymphocyte infusion donor (not recorded which). It is not recorded whose cells these are; they may come from a transplant donor. The chain links TRBV4-1 with TRBJ1-4; no confident D gene assignment can be made. Sequenced material: blood, either unsorted or a sorted T cell fraction (not recorded which). Here is the DNA: TGCGCCAGCAGCCAACAAGATAGAGTTGGCGAAAAACTGTTTTTT. Its translation is CASSQQDRVGEKLFF.